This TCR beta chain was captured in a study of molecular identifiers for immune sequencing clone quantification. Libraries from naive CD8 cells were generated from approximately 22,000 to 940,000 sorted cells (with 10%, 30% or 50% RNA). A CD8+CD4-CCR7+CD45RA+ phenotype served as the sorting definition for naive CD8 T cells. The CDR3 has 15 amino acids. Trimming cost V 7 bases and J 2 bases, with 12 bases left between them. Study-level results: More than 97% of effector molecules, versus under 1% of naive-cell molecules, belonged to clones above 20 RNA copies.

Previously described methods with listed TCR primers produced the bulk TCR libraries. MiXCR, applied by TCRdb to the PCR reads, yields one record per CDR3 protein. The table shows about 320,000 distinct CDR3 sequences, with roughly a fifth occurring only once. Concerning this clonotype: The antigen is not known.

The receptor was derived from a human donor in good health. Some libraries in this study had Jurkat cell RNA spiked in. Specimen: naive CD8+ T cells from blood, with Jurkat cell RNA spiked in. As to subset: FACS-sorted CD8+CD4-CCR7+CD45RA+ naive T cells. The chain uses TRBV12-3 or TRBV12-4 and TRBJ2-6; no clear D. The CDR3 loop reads CASTPTSPGANVLTF. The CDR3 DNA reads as TGTGCCAGCACCCCGACAAGCCCTGGGGCCAACGTCCTGACTTTC.